This T cell receptor (beta chain) was sequenced for a study of human T cells and chemical hapten exposure. Via MiXCR, TCRdb re-called the RACE reads, giving one row per CDR3 protein. Of about 55,000 distinct CDR3 sequences listed, over 9.5% are singletons. Trimming took 8 bases from V and 5 from J; bases not matched to a gene: 15. This CDR3 contains 15 residues. Germline CDR1 MNHEY, CDR2 SVGEGT. This clonotype was counted between two and nine times. Time point described: patch test 2, 6 weeks after DPC sensitization. Treatment: therapeutic diphenylcyclopropenone sensitization with weekly scalp DPC. The total RNA was obtained from whole blood that was not fractionated.

This specimen consisted of whole blood, obtained in connection with sensitization to the hapten diphenylcyclopropenone (DPC). This sequence originates from a woman in her forties or fifties with alopecia areata. Some clones in this sample may be carry-over from other donors' samples. The gene calls are TRBV6-2 or TRBV6-3 and TRBJ2-7, with 7 bases that match TRBD1. CDR3 sequence: CASGSNRGLFHEQYF. CDR3 nucleotides: TGTGCCAGCGGGTCGAACAGGGGCCTTTTCCACGAGCAGTACTTC.